The 10 T cell receptor beta chains below were found in one sample sequenced in a study of blood T cell repertoires in COVID-19. Assay used: immunoSEQ multiplex PCR; TCRdb lists only in-frame clones, some missing. The profile shows around 200,000 clones, under 85% of them singletons. Source material: peripheral blood. These receptor sequences come from a woman in her 30s with COVID-19, enrolled during active disease.

The chain combines TRBV5-6 with TRBJ1-1; TRBD1 agrees at 8 bases. The trim removed 4 bases at V and 0 bases at J, leaving 8 bases unmatched. Per germline, CDR1 SGHDT and CDR2 YYEEEE. CDR3 size: 16 residues. The CDR3 here is CASSPGTGWMNTEAFF. The CDR3 DNA reads as TGTGCCAGCAGCCCGGGGACAGGCTGGATGAACACTGAAGCTTTCTTT.

V usage is TRBV10-3 and J usage is TRBJ2-7, with D hard to call. Trimming cost V 0 bases and J 0 bases, with 6 bases left between them. CDR1 and CDR2 (germline): ENHRY, SYGVKD. The CDR3 extends over 14 amino acids. CDR3: CAISESDNSYEQYF. In DNA, the CDR3 is TGTGCCATCAGTGAGTCAGACAACTCCTACGAGCAGTACTTC.

The V and J genes are TRBV19 and TRBJ1-2, with TRBD1 matching over 10 bases. The CDR3 loop spans 14 amino acids. The germline CDR1 and CDR2 sequences are LNHDA and SQIVND (reference sequence). J lost 6 bases, V lost 7 bases, and 8 bases had no gene match. The CDR3 protein is CASTRQGAEDGYTF. The CDR3, as DNA: TGTGCCAGTACTCGACAGGGGGCGGAAGATGGCTACACCTTC.

By share, this clone ranks as medium-sized. The CDR3 spells CASSEERGSGANVLTF. The CDR3 DNA reads as TGTGCCAGCAGTGAAGAACGAGGATCGGGGGCCAACGTCCTGACTTTC. The chain joins TRBV6-1 to TRBJ2-6; D is ambiguous. This CDR3 contains 16 residues. In germline, CDR1 is MNHNS, CDR2 SASEGT. V lost 1 base to trimming and J lost 4 bases, with 11 bases between them.

The chain links TRBV5-1 to TRBJ2-5, with 9 bases aligning to TRBD2. Germline lookup yields CDR1 SGHRS and CDR2 YFSETQ. There are 15 residues in the CDR3. J lost 6 bases, V lost 4 bases, and 10 bases had no gene match. In DNA form, the CDR3 reads TGCGCCAGCAGCCACGACCAACTAGCGGGCAAGACCCAGTACTTC. As protein: CASSHDQLAGKTQYF.

The gene calls are TRBV7-6 and TRBJ2-7, with 12 bases matching TRBD2. This CDR3 spans 16 amino acids. Per the germline V gene, CDR1 is SGHVS and CDR2 is FNYEAQ. The V and J ends lost 0 bases and 2 bases, in that order; junction bases with no gene match: 2. The CDR3 sequence is CASSLAASGGAYEQYF. The CDR3 region has the DNA TGTGCCAGCAGCTTAGCGGCTAGCGGGGGGGCCTACGAGCAGTACTTC.

There are many counts of this clone. This chain connects TRBV19 to TRBJ1-1; no reliable D call. Looked up from germline, CDR1 is LNHDA and CDR2 is SQIVND (reference sequence). V gave up 3 bases and J gave up 8 bases, with 10 bases separating them. The CDR3 runs 12 residues. CDR3 region: CASSIRTGEAFF. The CDR3 bases are TGTGCCAGTAGTATCCGGACGGGAGAAGCTTTCTTT.

This clone appeared once. The V gene is TRBV5-4, the J gene TRBJ2-1; no clear D gene. CDR1 is SGHNT, CDR2 YYREEE, per germline (reference sequence). The CDR3 sequence is 15 residues long. Between the trimmed V and J ends, which lost 4 bases and 6 bases, there was a span of 17 bases. This chain's CDR3 is CASSRNSPYGNEQFF. CDR3 in DNA: TGTGCCAGCAGCCGCAACAGCCCTTACGGCAATGAGCAGTTCTTC.

The chain employs TRBV10-3 and TRBJ2-1; perhaps TRBD2 as D (6 bases). V lost 7 bases, J lost 4 bases, and 17 bases lay in between. This CDR3 is built from 15 residues. Looked up from germline, CDR1 is ENHRY and CDR2 is SYGVKD. The CDR3 sequence: CAINAFGSQYNEQFF. Here the CDR3 DNA reads TGTGCCATCAATGCGTTCGGGAGCCAGTACAATGAGCAGTTCTTC.

This clone was detected a few times. The rearrangement links TRBV7-9 to TRBJ1-6; 7 nucleotides align to TRBD1. From germline, CDR1 is SEHNR and CDR2 FQNEAQ (reference sequence). This CDR3 comprises 15 residues. J was trimmed by 10 bases and V by 1 base; bases with no gene match: 7. The CDR3 loop is CASSLVQGKVSPLHF. The CDR3 DNA follows: TGTGCCAGCAGCTTAGTACAGGGGAAGGTCTCACCCCTCCACTTT.